The clone carrying this T cell receptor (beta chain) has only a few counts. The data belong to a study of T cell changes during pregnancy in multiple sclerosis. Germline CDR1 SGHTA, CDR2 FQGTGA. The V and J ends lost 4 bases and 13 bases respectively, with 17 bases between them. The CDR3 is 14 amino acids. Sequencing was performed with immunoSEQ multiplex PCR; in TCRdb, only in-frame clones are kept and a portion is missing. Of tens of thousands of clones listed, 75% to 95% were seen once; the top ten hold 0.7%. This sequence was found in a female donor with multiple sclerosis, enrolled in a pregnancy study. Material: CD4+ T cells from peripheral blood mononuclear cells, obtained before pregnancy. The chain links TRBV7-3 to TRBJ1-6; no clear D gene. CDR3 DNA sequence: TGTGCCAGCAGCTCACTCGGCGGGTTGTCGCCCCTCCACTTT. It yields the protein CASSSLGGLSPLHF.